Each of the 16 T cell receptor beta chains below was sequenced from the same sample in a study of spatial heterogeneity in lung cancer. Study findings and constraints: Mutation tallies in tumors tracked expanded intratumoral alpha and beta TCR counts.

Noted time point: sample taken at primary tumor resection. TCRdb itself ran the 5' RACE reads through MiXCR, one entry per CDR3 protein. The sample has roughly 18,000 distinct CDR3 sequences; around 5.5% are singletons. Their antigens are not known. This material consisted of lung tumor tissue, taken at surgery. These receptors were collected from a female donor with early-stage non-small cell lung cancer.

Regarding this clonotype: As an off-target read in a library built for alpha chains, this beta chain has a frequency of little significance. The genes are TRBV6-2 or TRBV6-3 and TRBJ2-5; D is perhaps TRBD2 (5 bases). The germline CDR1 and CDR2 sequences are MNHEY and SVGEGT. Trimming shortened V by 5 bases and J by 1 base, and 14 bases separated the two germline ends. This CDR3 has 15 amino acids. CDR3 sequence reads: CASSVSGGVQETQYF. CDR3 DNA: TGTGCCAGCAGTGTATCAGGAGGCGTCCAAGAGACCCAGTACTTC.

This clonotype was counted only a few times. It may be a read error: a sequence one base away is much more abundant. For a library built for alpha chains, this beta chain is a stray read; little rests on its size. The chain employs TRBV6-2 or TRBV6-3 and TRBJ1-5, with a weak D call TRBD1 (6 bases). The V end was cut by 5 bases, the J end by 1 base, with 15 bases between. Germline V lookup: CDR1 MNHEY, CDR2 SVGEGT. The CDR3 sequence is 16 residues long. The CDR3 DNA follows: TGTGCCAGCAGTAGATTCGGACAGATAAGCAATCAGCCCCAGCATTTT. It translates to CASSRFGQISNQPQHF.

This clonotype was seen at least ten times. Because this beta chain is a stray read in a library intended to capture alpha chains, its abundance should not be given much weight. The V gene is TRBV6-2 or TRBV6-3, the J gene TRBJ1-5; tentatively, D is TRBD1 (5 bases). The germline V and J ends were trimmed by 2 bases and 4 bases, with 15 bases remaining between them. This CDR3 spans 16 amino acids. Germline V CDR1 and CDR2: MNHEY, SVGEGT. As DNA, the CDR3 is TGTGCCAGCAGTTACACCCCGGACGGGGGTAATCAGCCCCAGCATTTT. Translating gives CASSYTPDGGNQPQHF.

This clonotype was picked up many times. The library was prepared for alpha chains; this beta chain is a stray read, so its frequency means little. CDR3 nucleotide sequence: TGCGCCAGCAGCTTGGACAGAAGAACCTACGAGCAGTACTTC. It translates to CASSLDRRTYEQYF. The chain joins TRBV5-1 to TRBJ2-7; D is undetermined. Per germline, CDR1 SGHRS and CDR2 YFSETQ. This CDR3 is built from 14 residues. Between the trimmed V and J ends, which lost 0 bases and 2 bases, there was a span of 9 bases.

This clonotype was found a few times. Being off target in a library aimed at alpha chains, this beta chain has a size of little meaning. This sequence joins TRBV5-1 and TRBJ2-3; D is unclear. V was trimmed by 0 bases and J by 6 bases, leaving 5 bases between them. The CDR3 has 12 amino acids. From germline, CDR1 is SGHRS and CDR2 YFSETQ. The CDR3 DNA reads TGCGCCAGCAGCTTGGAGGACGATACGCAGTATTTT. Translating it yields CASSLEDDTQYF.

By share, this clonotype counts as medium-sized. As an off-target read in a library built for alpha chains, this beta chain has a frequency of little significance. Here the CDR3 DNA reads TGTGCCAGCAGCTTTATCGCAGTTCAAGAGACCCAGTACTTC. It yields the protein CASSFIAVQETQYF. The chain is built from TRBV7-2 and TRBJ2-5; D not certain. In germline, CDR1 is SGHTA, CDR2 FQGNSA. Trimming cost V 3 bases and J 2 bases, with 10 bases left between them. The CDR3 consists of 14 residues.

This clonotype was seen ten or more times. This beta chain is off target for a library built for alpha chains, so its abundance means little. The V gene is TRBV14, the J gene TRBJ1-6; TRBD1 matches 10 bases. From germline, CDR1 is SGHDN and CDR2 FVKESK. With 4 bases clipped from V and 8 bases from J, the junction kept 5 bases outside the gene matches. The CDR3 contains 15 residues. This CDR3 is CASSRGTGAYSPLHF. CDR3 nucleotide sequence: TGTGCCAGCAGCCGAGGGACAGGGGCATATTCACCCCTCCACTTT. The entire variable domain, with the rest obtained from reference TRBV14 and TRBJ1-6, is as follows: EAGVTQFPSHSVIEKGQTVTLRCDPISGHDNLYWYRRVMGKEIKFLLHFVKESKQDESGMPNNRFLAERTGGTYSTLKVQPAELEDSGVYFCASSRGTGAYSPLHFGNGTRLTVT.

This clonotype was seen at least ten times. Found in a library prepared for alpha chains, this beta chain is an off-target read, and its abundance has little meaning. V is TRBV20-1 and J is TRBJ2-1; 9 nucleotides line up with TRBD2. Losses at the gene ends were 7 bases for V and 2 bases for J; bases not matched to a gene: 15. The germline V gene has CDR1 DFQATT and CDR2 SNEGSKA (reference sequence). This CDR3 contains 17 residues. The CDR3, as DNA: TGCAGTGTCCGGGGGCTAGCGGGAATCAAAACCTACAATGAGCAGTTCTTC. It is translated as CSVRGLAGIKTYNEQFF.

This clonotype was seen at least ten times. Being off target in a library aimed at alpha chains, this beta chain has a size of little meaning. This sequence joins TRBV25-1 and TRBJ2-1, with 11 positions matching TRBD2. The germline gives CDR1 MGHDK, CDR2 SYGVNS. V shed 3 bases, J shed 8 bases, and the junction held 12 bases outside the gene matches. CDR3 length: 17 amino acids. DNA for the CDR3: TGTGCCAGCAGTGATCTCACCAGACTAGCGGGAAGGGATGAGCAGTTCTTC. Translating gives CASSDLTRLAGRDEQFF.

Relative to its sample, this clonotype is medium-sized. A library made for alpha chains picked up this beta chain off target, so its size means little. The chain carries TRBV29-1 and TRBJ2-2; D is unclear. Germline CDR1 reads SQVTM; CDR2 reads ANQGSEA. The CDR3 spans 14 residues. Trimming took 7 bases from V and 0 from J, leaving 12 bases between them. CDR3 residues: CSAHLVANTGELFF. The CDR3, as DNA: TGCAGCGCGCACCTAGTCGCGAACACCGGGGAGCTGTTTTTT.

This clonotype has only a few counts. The size of this beta chain means little, since it is a stray read in a library made for alpha chains. The J gene is TRBJ2-5, the V gene TRBV12-3 or TRBV12-4; no definite D call. Trimming took 2 bases from V and 1 from J, leaving 5 bases between them. The CDR3 has 13 residues. The CDR3 region is CASSLTLQETQYF. DNA for the CDR3: TGTGCCAGCAGTTTAACCCTCCAAGAGACCCAGTACTTC.

This clonotype was counted many times. Within a library made for alpha chains, this beta chain is off target, and its count is uninformative. The chain has TRBV30 and TRBJ2-5; 7 bases agree with TRBD2. Germline CDR1 is GTSNPN and CDR2 is SVGIG (reference sequence). The ends lost 0 bases at V and 5 bases at J; junction bases unmatched: 3. This CDR3 has 13 amino acids. CDR3 DNA sequence: TGTGCCTGGAGTGTACGGCGGGGGGAGACCCAGTACTTC. Residues: CAWSVRRGETQYF. Looking up the rest from reference TRBV30 and TRBJ2-5 gives the full variable domain: SQTIHQWPATLVQPVGSPLSLECTVEGTSNPNLYWYRQAAGRGLQLLFYSVGIGQISSEVPQNLSASRPQDRQFILSSKKLLLSDSGFYLCAWSVRRGETQYFGPGTRLLVL.

This clonotype is categorized as medium-sized. This beta chain came through as a stray read in a library set up for alpha chains, and its size says little. Here the CDR3 reads CASRQGLSSGNTIYF. Written as DNA, the CDR3 is TGTGCCAGCAGACAGGGGTTAAGCTCTGGAAACACCATATATTTT. The chain recombines TRBV3-1 with TRBJ1-3; 7 bases align to TRBD1. Germline V gives CDR1 LGHDT, CDR2 YNNKEL (reference sequence). V trimming: 6 bases; J trimming: 0 bases; junction bases outside the gene matches: 5. The CDR3 is 15 amino acids.

This clonotype was recorded many times. This beta chain is off target for a library built for alpha chains, so its abundance means little. The gene calls are TRBV27 and TRBJ1-5; D not certain. Germline values: CDR1 MNHEY, CDR2 SMNVEV (reference sequence). The V gene lost 4 bases and the J gene lost 0 bases, with 7 bases spanning the gap. This CDR3 is 14 amino acids long. The DNA for the CDR3 is TGTGCCAGCAGTTGGGAGGCTAGCAATCAGCCCCAGCATTTT. It yields the protein CASSWEASNQPQHF.

This clonotype was seen only a few times. A library made for alpha chains picked up this beta chain off target, so its size means little. The chain couples TRBV3-1 to TRBJ2-3; 11 bases match TRBD2. Germline V gene lookup returns CDR1 LGHDT and CDR2 YNNKEL (reference sequence). V was pared by 4 bases and J by 4 bases, with 4 bases of the junction left unmatched. CDR3 length: 15 amino acids. The CDR3 region has the DNA TGTGCCAGCAGCCCGGGACTAGCGGAGGCAGATACGCAGTATTTT. This translates into CASSPGLAEADTQYF.

In its sample, this clonotype ranks as medium-sized. This beta chain turned up in a library designed for alpha chains; as an off-target read, its abundance says little. The chain is built from TRBV5-4 and TRBJ2-7, with a weak D call TRBD1 (6 bases). Trimming removed 7 bases from V and 3 bases from J, with 17 bases in between. Germline V lookup: CDR1 SGHNT, CDR2 YYREEE (reference sequence). The CDR3 has 14 amino acids. This chain's CDR3 is CASHDQGHGYEQYF. The CDR3, as DNA: TGTGCCAGCCACGACCAGGGACACGGCTACGAGCAGTACTTC. Using reference TRBV5-4 and TRBJ2-7 for the parts outside the CDR3, the full variable domain is ETGVTQSPTHLIKTRGQQVTLRCSSQSGHNTVSWYQQALGQGPQFIFQYYREEENGRGNFPPRFSGLQFPNYSSELNVNALELDDSALYLCASHDQGHGYEQYFGPGTRLTVT.